This paragraph covers one T cell receptor beta chain sequence. What it binds is unknown. This sample stems from a study of chemoradiotherapy in HPV16-positive cancers. Across the study: Candidate HPV-specific clones and shared TCR motifs came from a couple of HPV16-positive patients.

In germline, CDR1 is KGHSH, CDR2 LQKENI. CDR3 length: 13 residues. V gave up 5 bases and J gave up 3 bases; unmatched junction bases: 2. Samples were taken several times over chemoradiotherapy. Profiled with immunoSEQ multiplex PCR; TCRdb holds only in-frame clones, not every one. The sample lists about 12,000 clones, around 82% occurring once. Study conclusions and caveats: HPV-specific T cells were functionally defined from only a couple of HPV16-positive patients. Non-HPV-specific T cells did not expand in tumors during treatment, whereas candidate HPV-specific clones and E7-related motifs did.

Specimen: blood, collected from a patient who underwent chemoradiotherapy. The receptor was derived from a human donor with HPV-associated anogenital cancer. The rearrangement uses TRBV18 and TRBJ1-2, with 8 nucleotides matching TRBD1. CDR3: CASSAGQDYGYTF. Written as DNA, the CDR3 is TGTGCCAGCTCAGCGGGACAGGACTATGGCTACACCTTC.